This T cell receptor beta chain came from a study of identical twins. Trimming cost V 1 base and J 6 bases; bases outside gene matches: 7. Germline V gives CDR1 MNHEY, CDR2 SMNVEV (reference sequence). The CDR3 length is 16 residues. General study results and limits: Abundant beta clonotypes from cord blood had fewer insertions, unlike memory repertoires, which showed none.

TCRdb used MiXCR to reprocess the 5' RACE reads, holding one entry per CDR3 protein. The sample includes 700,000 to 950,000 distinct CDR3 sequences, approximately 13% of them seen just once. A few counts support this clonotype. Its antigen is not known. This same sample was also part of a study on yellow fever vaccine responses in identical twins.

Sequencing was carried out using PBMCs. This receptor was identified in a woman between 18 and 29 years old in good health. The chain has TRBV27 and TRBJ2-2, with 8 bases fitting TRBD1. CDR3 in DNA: TGTGCCAGCAGTTTATTTGTGACAGGGGCTGCCGGGGAGCTGTTTTTT. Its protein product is CASSLFVTGAAGELFF.